The 32 T cell receptor beta chains given below trace back to one sample, sequenced in a study of blood T cell repertoires in COVID-19 (TCRdb year 2020). Libraries were prepared through the immunoSEQ multiplex PCR assay. Entries here come from immuneACCESS through TCRdb and include only in-frame sequences with V and J called. Some clones fail to appear in such tables; in the studies checked, an unresolved V gene covers under half of the shortfall, and the cause of the remainder is unknown. In all, the sample holds about 180,000 clones, and approximately 84% of those were seen once. The biggest ten clones account for about 7% of the sample. Sequencing input: peripheral blood. These receptors were taken from a human donor in a cohort sampled during active COVID-19.

This clone was recorded once. This sequence joins TRBV5-1 and TRBJ2-1; the D gene is possibly TRBD1 (6 bases). Germline V gives CDR1 SGHRS, CDR2 YFSETQ. V was shortened by 0 bases and J by 10 bases, with 17 bases between the two germline ends. The CDR3 contains 15 residues. In DNA, the CDR3 is TGCGCCAGCAGCTTGGAGCCGAGGGGGAGACTCGAGCAGTTCTTC. Protein: CASSLEPRGRLEQFF.

This chain uses TRBV13 with TRBJ1-2; TRBD1 agrees at 10 bases. Germline V gene sequence: CDR1 PRHDT, CDR2 FYEKMQ (reference sequence). This CDR3 spans 17 amino acids. J gave up 3 bases and V 5 bases, and 12 bases lay outside the gene matches. CDR3 DNA: TGTGCCAGCAGCCGGGGGACAGGGGTTCCCCTTTACTATGGCTACACCTTC. Translation: CASSRGTGVPLYYGYTF.

The V call is TRBV9, the J call TRBJ1-2; 9 bases are shared with TRBD1. The CDR3 sequence is 16 residues long. The germline V gene has CDR1 SGDLS and CDR2 YYNGEE. The J segment lost 5 bases and the V segment lost 4 bases, leaving 12 bases of the junction unmatched. The CDR3 region has the DNA TGTGCCAGCAGCATGACCACCGGGACAGGGAGGTATGGCTACACCTTC. Its protein is CASSMTTGTGRYGYTF. Looking up the rest from reference TRBV9 and TRBJ1-2 gives the full variable domain: DSGVTQTPKHLITATGQRVTLRCSPRSGDLSVYWYQQSLDQGLQFLIQYYNGEERAKGNILERFSAQQFPDLHSELNLSSLELGDSALYFCASSMTTGTGRYGYTFGSGTRLTVV.

V and J are TRBV5-4 and TRBJ1-1; no clear D. The CDR3 covers 14 residues. V shed 0 bases and J shed 0 bases, with 6 bases lying between them. Per the germline V gene, CDR1 is SGHNT and CDR2 is YYREEE (reference sequence). The CDR3 sequence: CASSLGEMNTEAFF. CDR3 DNA: TGTGCCAGCAGCTTGGGGGAGATGAACACTGAAGCTTTCTTT.

J is TRBJ1-1 and V is TRBV29-1; possible D gene TRBD1, 6 bases. Per germline, CDR1 SQVTM and CDR2 ANQGSEA. The CDR3 has 14 amino acids. Trimming cost V 6 bases and J 5 bases, with 19 bases left between them. The CDR3 spells CSVAGGGLGTEAFF. CDR3 bases: TGCAGCGTCGCGGGCGGGGGCCTAGGTACTGAAGCTTTCTTT.

V gene TRBV2 combines with J gene TRBJ2-6, with a possible D match to TRBD1 (6 bases). Trimming cost V 11 bases and J 1 base, with 36 bases left between them. Germline values: CDR1 SNHLY, CDR2 FYNNEI. The CDR3 totals 22 residues. CDR3 sequence reads: CAQQGRSTGRPQQRSGANVLTF. The DNA of the CDR3 is TGTGCCCAGCAGGGAAGATCGACAGGCAGGCCCCAACAGAGGTCTGGGGCCAACGTCCTGACTTTC.

The J gene is TRBJ2-7, the V gene TRBV14, with 7 bases lining up with TRBD1. The CDR3 is made up of 11 amino acids. Germline lookup yields CDR1 SGHDN and CDR2 FVKESK. The ends lost 4 bases at V and 10 bases at J; junction bases unmatched: 4. The CDR3 sequence: CASSRDSRQYF. CDR3 nucleotide sequence: TGTGCCAGCAGCCGGGACAGTAGACAGTACTTC.

This clone was seen a few times. CDR3 sequence: CASSSQGGYGYTF. DNA for the CDR3: TGTGCCAGCAGTTCACAGGGTGGCTATGGCTACACCTTC. The chain is built from TRBV12-3 or TRBV12-4 and TRBJ1-2; tentative D call: TRBD1 (6 bases). Trimming shortened V by 4 bases and J by 4 bases, and 10 bases separated the two germline ends. The CDR3 spans 13 residues.

The chain carries TRBV5-4 and TRBJ2-3; 7 positions match TRBD2. In germline, CDR1 is SGHNT, CDR2 YYREEE (reference sequence). The trim removed 4 bases at V and 8 bases at J, leaving 4 bases unmatched. This CDR3 is 12 amino acids long. The DNA of the CDR3 is TGTGCCAGCAGCCCCGGCGGGGGTACGCAGTATTTT. Protein product: CASSPGGGTQYF.

This clone was observed a handful of times. CDR3 protein: CASSLAWGLNNEQFF. CDR3 nucleotide sequence: TGTGCCAGCAGCTTGGCTTGGGGCCTTAACAATGAGCAGTTCTTC. V usage is TRBV5-4 and J usage is TRBJ2-1, with D tentatively TRBD1 (5 bases). The germline V gene encodes CDR1 SGHNT and CDR2 YYREEE (reference sequence). Trimming stripped 0 bases from V and 5 bases from J, with 12 bases between. This CDR3 is built from 15 residues.

This clone was counted once. One end of the junction does not line up with germline, which may come from a read error. V and J are TRBV13 and TRBJ2-7, with 7 bases aligning to TRBD2. This CDR3 spans 13 amino acids. Germline V lookup: CDR1 PRHDT, CDR2 FYEKMQ (reference sequence). The CDR3 DNA sequence: TGTGCCAGCAGCCTAGGGAGCGGGGTCGAGCAGTACTTC. Residues: CASSLGSGVEQYF.

This chain uses TRBV11-2 with TRBJ2-7; 7 nucleotides align to TRBD1. V gave up 0 bases and J gave up 1 base; unmatched junction bases: 9. The germline V gene encodes CDR1 SGHAT and CDR2 FQNNGV. The CDR3 runs 17 residues. CDR3: CASSLDQGTVISYEQYF. The CDR3 region has the DNA TGTGCCAGCAGCTTAGATCAGGGGACAGTGATATCCTACGAGCAGTACTTC.

The V call is TRBV7-9, the J call TRBJ1-4; unclear D gene. The CDR3 runs 13 residues. CDR1 and CDR2 (germline): SEHNR, FQNEAQ (reference sequence). The germline V and J ends were trimmed by 3 bases and 7 bases, with 9 bases remaining between them. The CDR3, as DNA: TGTGCCAGCAGCTTCAGAGAGGGTGAAAAACTGTTTTTT. Its translation: CASSFREGEKLFF.

V and J are TRBV11-2 and TRBJ2-7; D gene uncertain. From germline, CDR1 is SGHAT and CDR2 FQNNGV. V was pared by 2 bases and J by 5 bases, with 13 bases between. This CDR3 spans 14 amino acids. CDR3 sequence reads: CASSLWFESDEQYF. Written as DNA, the CDR3 is TGTGCCAGCAGCTTATGGTTTGAGTCGGACGAGCAGTACTTC. Full variable domain (outside the CDR3, taken from reference TRBV11-2 and TRBJ2-7): EAGVAQSPRYKIIEKRQSVAFWCNPISGHATLYWYQQILGQGPKLLIQFQNNGVVDDSQLPKDRFSAERLKGVDSTLKIQPAKLEDSAVYLCASSLWFESDEQYFGPGTRLTVT.

The CDR3 spells CATSRDQGLESQTEAFF. The CDR3 DNA follows: TGTGCCACCAGCAGAGATCAGGGGTTAGAGTCTCAGACTGAAGCTTTCTTT. This chain links TRBV15 with TRBJ1-1; D perhaps matches TRBD1 (6 bases). Deletions cut 0 bases from V and 5 bases from J, with 19 bases between. CDR1 LNHNV and CDR2 YYDKDF come from the germline V gene (reference sequence). The CDR3 has 17 amino acids. Using reference TRBV15 and TRBJ1-1 for the parts outside the CDR3, the full variable domain is DAMVIQNPRYQVTQFGKPVTLSCSQTLNHNVMYWYQQKSSQAPKLLFHYYDKDFNNEADTPDNFQSRRPNTSFCFLDIRSPGLGDTAMYLCATSRDQGLESQTEAFFGQGTRLTVV.

This rearrangement joins TRBV24-1 to TRBJ2-3; tentative D call: TRBD2 (5 bases). Germline V gives CDR1 KGHDR, CDR2 SFDVKD. The V and J ends lost 2 bases and 6 bases respectively, with 11 bases between them. The CDR3 loop spans 14 amino acids. CDR3 coding DNA: TGTGCCACCAGTGATTCCGCTTGGACTGATACGCAGTATTTT. It encodes CATSDSAWTDTQYF.

This chain connects TRBV10-2 to TRBJ1-3; weak D call: TRBD1 (6 bases). V was clipped by 1 base and J by 2 bases, with 9 bases between them. CDR3 length: 15 amino acids. Looked up from germline, CDR1 is WSHSY and CDR2 is SAAADI. The CDR3 DNA reads as TGCGCCAGCAGTGAGTGGGGGGGGCCTGGAAACACCATATATTTT. It specifies CASSEWGGPGNTIYF.

The J gene is TRBJ2-5, the V gene TRBV4-1, with 7 nucleotides matching TRBD2. The CDR3 has 14 amino acids. Trimming at V came to 4 bases and at J to 9 bases, leaving 11 bases not matched to a gene. Germline lookup yields CDR1 MGHRA and CDR2 YSYEKL. This CDR3 is CASSLGLVGDSQYF. The CDR3 nucleotides are TGCGCCAGCAGCCTAGGACTAGTCGGTGATTCCCAGTACTTC.

This chain links TRBV7-2 with TRBJ2-7, with 11 bases identical to TRBD2. This CDR3 has 14 residues. The germline V gene encodes CDR1 SGHTA and CDR2 FQGNSA. J lost 6 bases, V lost 8 bases, and 9 bases had no gene match. The CDR3 nucleotides read TGTGCCAGCGCTTCACTAGCGGGGGCCCTCGAGCAGTACTTC. It is translated as CASASLAGALEQYF.

In regard to this clone: The same CDR3 also results from other DNA sequences found in this sample. This chain links TRBV11-2 with TRBJ2-3, with no clear D. This CDR3 contains 13 residues. V lost 1 base and J lost 3, with 5 bases in between. Per the germline V gene, CDR1 is SGHAT and CDR2 is FQNNGV. CDR3 sequence: CASSLGPTDTQYF. In nucleotides, the CDR3 is TGTGCCAGCAGCTTAGGTCCGACAGATACGCAGTATTTT. Supplemented by reference TRBV11-2 and TRBJ2-3, the full variable domain reads EAGVAQSPRYKIIEKRQSVAFWCNPISGHATLYWYQQILGQGPKLLIQFQNNGVVDDSQLPKDRFSAERLKGVDSTLKIQPAKLEDSAVYLCASSLGPTDTQYFGPGTRLTVL.

This clone was counted a single time. For the CDR3, the DNA is TGCGCCAGCTCACTTAGCTCCAATCAGCCCCAGCATTTT. Encoded protein: CASSLSSNQPQHF. The V call is TRBV10-2, the J call TRBJ1-5; D unclear. The CDR3 totals 13 residues. Germline V lookup: CDR1 WSHSY, CDR2 SAAADI. Trimming removed 8 bases from V and 3 bases from J, with 11 bases in between.

The J gene is TRBJ2-3, the V gene TRBV5-1, with 10 bases fitting TRBD2. Germline lookup yields CDR1 SGHRS and CDR2 YFSETQ. Trimming took 0 bases from V and 2 from J; bases not matched to a gene: 3. The CDR3 consists of 16 residues. In DNA form, the CDR3 reads TGCGCCAGCAGCTTGGGTAGCGGGGGGACCACAGATACGCAGTATTTT. It translates to CASSLGSGGTTDTQYF. Filled out from reference TRBV5-1 and TRBJ2-3, the complete variable domain reads KAGVTQTPRYLIKTRGQQVTLSCSPISGHRSVSWYQQTPGQGLQFLFEYFSETQRNKGNFPGRFSGRQFSNSRSEMNVSTLELGDSALYLCASSLGSGGTTDTQYFGPGTRLTVL.

The genes are TRBV6-5 and TRBJ1-5; TRBD1 aligns across 7 bases. Trimming removed 6 bases from V and 3 bases from J; junction bases left unmatched: 2. Germline-derived CDR1 and CDR2 are MNHEY and SVGAGI. The CDR3 is made up of 13 amino acids. CDR3 region: CASRGQPNQPQHF. CDR3 nucleotide sequence: TGTGCCAGCAGGGGACAGCCCAATCAGCCCCAGCATTTT.

This clone was picked up one time. The rearrangement links TRBV7-9 to TRBJ1-2; D not certain. V gave up 0 bases and J gave up 5 bases, with 7 bases separating them. The CDR3 consists of 13 residues. Germline loops: CDR1 SEHNR, CDR2 FQNEAQ (reference sequence). The CDR3 nucleotides read TGTGCCAGCAGCTTAGCCTCGGGGTATGGCTACACCTTC. It translates to CASSLASGYGYTF.

The CDR3 loop is CASSRGQGDYGYTF. In nucleotides, the CDR3 is TGCGCCAGCAGCCGGGGACAGGGAGATTATGGCTACACCTTC. The chain employs TRBV5-1 and TRBJ1-2, with TRBD1 identical over 9 bases. The CDR3 loop spans 14 amino acids. Germline V gene sequence: CDR1 SGHRS, CDR2 YFSETQ. V dropped 4 bases and J dropped 5; count of bases not matched to a gene: 6.

The rearrangement uses TRBV29-1 and TRBJ1-1, with 8 positions matching TRBD1. The CDR3 has 13 residues. Trimming took 4 bases from V and 3 from J; bases not matched to a gene: 4. Germline V CDR1 and CDR2: SQVTM, ANQGSEA. CDR3 DNA: TGCAGCGTTGGGGACAGGTCGGACACTGAAGCTTTCTTT. Amino acid sequence: CSVGDRSDTEAFF.

The J gene is TRBJ2-3, the V gene TRBV7-9, with 7 bases aligning to TRBD2. V was pared by 5 bases and J by 1 base, with 3 bases of the junction left unmatched. The CDR3 totals 14 residues. Germline values: CDR1 SEHNR, CDR2 FQNEAQ (reference sequence). The CDR3 DNA reads as TGTGCCAGCAGCCTTAGCGGGCGCACAGATACGCAGTATTTT. This translates into CASSLSGRTDTQYF.

CDR3 nucleotide sequence: TGTGCCAGCAGTGAATTCGGGGGGGCTGGGCAGCCCCAGCATTTT. Amino acid sequence: CASSEFGGAGQPQHF. The chain is built from TRBV2 and TRBJ1-5, with a possible D match to TRBD1 (6 bases). CDR1 and CDR2 (germline): SNHLY, FYNNEI. The V end lost 2 bases, the J end lost 7 bases, and 15 bases lay between the germline ends. The CDR3 has 15 residues. The full variable domain, in which reference TRBV2 and TRBJ1-5 provide the parts outside the CDR3, is EPEVTQTPSHQVTQMGQEVILRCVPISNHLYFYWYRQILGQKVEFLVSFYNNEISEKSEIFDDQFSVERPDGSNFTLKIRSTKLEDSAMYFCASSEFGGAGQPQHFGDGTRLSIL.

This clone showed up just once. The chain is built from TRBV24-1 and TRBJ1-4; possibly TRBD1 for D (5 bases). CDR3 size: 13 residues. Between the trimmed V and J ends, which lost 11 bases and 8 bases, there was a span of 17 bases. Germline CDR1 reads KGHDR; CDR2 reads SFDVKD. DNA for the CDR3: TGTGCCAATTGTGGGGGGTTTAGCGAAAAACTGTTTTTT. It specifies CANCGGFSEKLFF.

The CDR3 region has the DNA TGTGCCAGCAGCGGGGACAGTTCCGAGCAGTACTTC. It translates to CASSGDSSEQYF. The gene calls are TRBV5-4 and TRBJ2-7, with 7 positions matching TRBD1. Germline V gives CDR1 SGHNT, CDR2 YYREEE (reference sequence). V shed 4 bases and J 6 bases; nucleotides not matched to a gene: 4. The CDR3 loop spans 12 amino acids.

The rearrangement joins TRBV19 to TRBJ2-7; 7 nucleotides match TRBD2. Per the germline V gene, CDR1 is LNHDA and CDR2 is SQIVND (reference sequence). Losses at the gene ends were 5 bases for V and 2 bases for J; bases not matched to a gene: 9. The CDR3 consists of 15 residues. The CDR3 spells CASSSGLENPYEQYF. The CDR3 region has the DNA TGTGCCAGTAGTTCTGGACTAGAGAACCCCTACGAGCAGTACTTC.

In its sample, this clone was seen a few times. The chain recombines TRBV25-1 with TRBJ2-6; 7 bases agree with TRBD1. With V trimmed by 7 bases and J by 0 bases, 6 bases remained unmatched. The CDR3 runs 16 residues. CDR1 and CDR2 from the germline V gene are MGHDK and SYGVNS. Here the CDR3 DNA reads TGTGCCAGCACCGGGACAGCCGCCTCTGGGGCCAACGTCCTGACTTTC. Translated, it gives CASTGTAASGANVLTF. The full variable domain, in which reference TRBV25-1 and TRBJ2-6 provide the parts outside the CDR3, is EADIYQTPRYLVIGTGKKITLECSQTMGHDKMYWYQQDPGMELHLIHYSYGVNSTEKGDLSSESTVSRIRTEHFPLTLESARPSHTSQYLCASTGTAASGANVLTFGAGSRLTVL.